This T cell receptor (beta chain) came from a study of CD8 T cells in Susac syndrome. Sequencing of TCR beta was performed on blood CD8+ and CD4+ T cells. Reverse transcription of about 0.5 to 1 ug RNA used random hexamers. Amplification of TCR beta CDR3 spanned 54 Vbeta and 13 Jbeta via immunoSEQ multiplex PCR. TCRdb used MiXCR to reprocess the immunoSEQ multiplex PCR reads, holding one entry per CDR3 protein. The table includes just over 300,000 distinct CDR3 sequences, approximately 90% detected once. Study observations and caveats: The study admitted that it had a relatively small number of individuals in its TCR sequencing and HLA analysis.

This clonotype was seen just once. Its antigen is unidentified. The CDR3 has 15 amino acids. The V gene end was trimmed by 4 bases and the J gene end by 3 bases; junction bases not matched to a gene: 7. The chain uses TRBV23-1 and TRBJ2-7; 9 bases agree with TRBD1. TRBV23-1 is an ORF, and what it does is uncertain. The sequence derives from a human donor with multiple sclerosis. The sample comprised CD4+ T cells from PBMCs. CDR3 sequence (DNA): TGCGCCAGCAGTCTTGGGGACAGGGTTGACTACGAGCAGTACTTC. Residues: CASSLGDRVDYEQYF.